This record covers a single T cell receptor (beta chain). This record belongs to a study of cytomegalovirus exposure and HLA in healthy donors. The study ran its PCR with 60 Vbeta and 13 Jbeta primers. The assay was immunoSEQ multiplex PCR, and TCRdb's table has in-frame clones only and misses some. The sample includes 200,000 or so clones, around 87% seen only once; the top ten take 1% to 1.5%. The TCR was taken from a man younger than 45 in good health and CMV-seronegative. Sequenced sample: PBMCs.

The CDR3 sequence: CASSLSSTSHLSGANVLTF. The CDR3 nucleotides are TGTGCCAGCAGCTTATCCTCGACTAGCCACCTCTCTGGGGCCAACGTCCTGACTTTC. This chain links TRBV7-8 with TRBJ2-6, with 7 bases identical to TRBD2. With 2 bases clipped from V and 0 bases from J, the junction kept 10 bases outside the gene matches. Germline V gives CDR1 SGHVS, CDR2 FQNEAQ. This CDR3 is built from 19 residues. The variable domain in full, completed from reference TRBV7-8 and TRBJ2-6, reads GAGVSQSPRYKVAKRGQDVALRCDPISGHVSLFWYQQALGQGPEFLTYFQNEAQLDKSGLPSDRFFAERPEGSVSTLKIQRTQQEDSAVYLCASSLSSTSHLSGANVLTFGAGSRLTVL.